Sequencing of this T cell receptor (beta chain) was carried out in a study of patients and donors after allogeneic stem cell transplantation. MiXCR, run by TCRdb on the RT-PCR reads, gives a single entry per CDR3 protein. The data contain roughly 940,000 distinct CDR3 sequences, under 20% of them singletons. This clonotype has a handful of counts. The sequencing sample was made of blood, either unsorted or a sorted T cell fraction (not recorded which). This sequence was found in a human donor who was either an allogeneic HSCT recipient or a stem cell or donor lymphocyte infusion donor (not recorded which). It is not recorded whose cells these are; they may come from a transplant donor.

CDR3: CASSFLAKNIQYF. DNA for the CDR3: TGTGCCAGCAGTTTTCTGGCCAAAAACATTCAGTACTTC. The chain links TRBV12-3 or TRBV12-4 to TRBJ2-4; D unresolved. V gave up 3 bases and J gave up 1 base, with 4 bases separating them. The CDR3 is 13 residues long.